This T cell receptor beta chain stems from a study of CD8+CD57+ T cells in acquired aplastic anemia. Study-level information: When averaged, DNA from sorted CD4+ and CD8+ cells came to approximately 3 ug. Healthy donors averaged roughly 11 million reads for CD4+ cells. Notes on the study in general: No significant difference in CD8+ Simpson's diversity was found between patients and controls. Between patients and controls, roughly 29 CD8+ CDR3 sequences were found in common.

A remark on this clonotype: Its antigen remains unknown.

According to the study, genomic DNA was the template for TCR beta VDJ and CDR3 profiling. TCRdb redid the calling of the reads with MiXCR, one entry per CDR3 protein. In the table there are hundreds of thousands of distinct CDR3 sequences, about two thirds of which are singletons. The CDR3 extends over 14 amino acids. V was clipped by 4 bases and J by 3 bases; unmatched bases: 5. The germline V gene encodes CDR1 SGDLS and CDR2 YYNGEE. The rearrangement joins TRBV9 to TRBJ2-7; 9 bases are shared with TRBD1. This receptor was taken from a human donor in good health, serving as a control. Sequencing used sorted CD4+, CD8+, or CD8+CD57+ T cells (not recorded which) from PBMCs. The CDR3: CASSPRDRVYEQYF. The CDR3 coding sequence is TGTGCCAGCAGCCCCCGGGACAGGGTCTACGAGCAGTACTTC. Full variable domain (missing parts from reference TRBV9 and TRBJ2-7): DSGVTQTPKHLITATGQRVTLRCSPRSGDLSVYWYQQSLDQGLQFLIQYYNGEERAKGNILERFSAQQFPDLHSELNLSSLELGDSALYFCASSPRDRVYEQYFGPGTRLTVT.